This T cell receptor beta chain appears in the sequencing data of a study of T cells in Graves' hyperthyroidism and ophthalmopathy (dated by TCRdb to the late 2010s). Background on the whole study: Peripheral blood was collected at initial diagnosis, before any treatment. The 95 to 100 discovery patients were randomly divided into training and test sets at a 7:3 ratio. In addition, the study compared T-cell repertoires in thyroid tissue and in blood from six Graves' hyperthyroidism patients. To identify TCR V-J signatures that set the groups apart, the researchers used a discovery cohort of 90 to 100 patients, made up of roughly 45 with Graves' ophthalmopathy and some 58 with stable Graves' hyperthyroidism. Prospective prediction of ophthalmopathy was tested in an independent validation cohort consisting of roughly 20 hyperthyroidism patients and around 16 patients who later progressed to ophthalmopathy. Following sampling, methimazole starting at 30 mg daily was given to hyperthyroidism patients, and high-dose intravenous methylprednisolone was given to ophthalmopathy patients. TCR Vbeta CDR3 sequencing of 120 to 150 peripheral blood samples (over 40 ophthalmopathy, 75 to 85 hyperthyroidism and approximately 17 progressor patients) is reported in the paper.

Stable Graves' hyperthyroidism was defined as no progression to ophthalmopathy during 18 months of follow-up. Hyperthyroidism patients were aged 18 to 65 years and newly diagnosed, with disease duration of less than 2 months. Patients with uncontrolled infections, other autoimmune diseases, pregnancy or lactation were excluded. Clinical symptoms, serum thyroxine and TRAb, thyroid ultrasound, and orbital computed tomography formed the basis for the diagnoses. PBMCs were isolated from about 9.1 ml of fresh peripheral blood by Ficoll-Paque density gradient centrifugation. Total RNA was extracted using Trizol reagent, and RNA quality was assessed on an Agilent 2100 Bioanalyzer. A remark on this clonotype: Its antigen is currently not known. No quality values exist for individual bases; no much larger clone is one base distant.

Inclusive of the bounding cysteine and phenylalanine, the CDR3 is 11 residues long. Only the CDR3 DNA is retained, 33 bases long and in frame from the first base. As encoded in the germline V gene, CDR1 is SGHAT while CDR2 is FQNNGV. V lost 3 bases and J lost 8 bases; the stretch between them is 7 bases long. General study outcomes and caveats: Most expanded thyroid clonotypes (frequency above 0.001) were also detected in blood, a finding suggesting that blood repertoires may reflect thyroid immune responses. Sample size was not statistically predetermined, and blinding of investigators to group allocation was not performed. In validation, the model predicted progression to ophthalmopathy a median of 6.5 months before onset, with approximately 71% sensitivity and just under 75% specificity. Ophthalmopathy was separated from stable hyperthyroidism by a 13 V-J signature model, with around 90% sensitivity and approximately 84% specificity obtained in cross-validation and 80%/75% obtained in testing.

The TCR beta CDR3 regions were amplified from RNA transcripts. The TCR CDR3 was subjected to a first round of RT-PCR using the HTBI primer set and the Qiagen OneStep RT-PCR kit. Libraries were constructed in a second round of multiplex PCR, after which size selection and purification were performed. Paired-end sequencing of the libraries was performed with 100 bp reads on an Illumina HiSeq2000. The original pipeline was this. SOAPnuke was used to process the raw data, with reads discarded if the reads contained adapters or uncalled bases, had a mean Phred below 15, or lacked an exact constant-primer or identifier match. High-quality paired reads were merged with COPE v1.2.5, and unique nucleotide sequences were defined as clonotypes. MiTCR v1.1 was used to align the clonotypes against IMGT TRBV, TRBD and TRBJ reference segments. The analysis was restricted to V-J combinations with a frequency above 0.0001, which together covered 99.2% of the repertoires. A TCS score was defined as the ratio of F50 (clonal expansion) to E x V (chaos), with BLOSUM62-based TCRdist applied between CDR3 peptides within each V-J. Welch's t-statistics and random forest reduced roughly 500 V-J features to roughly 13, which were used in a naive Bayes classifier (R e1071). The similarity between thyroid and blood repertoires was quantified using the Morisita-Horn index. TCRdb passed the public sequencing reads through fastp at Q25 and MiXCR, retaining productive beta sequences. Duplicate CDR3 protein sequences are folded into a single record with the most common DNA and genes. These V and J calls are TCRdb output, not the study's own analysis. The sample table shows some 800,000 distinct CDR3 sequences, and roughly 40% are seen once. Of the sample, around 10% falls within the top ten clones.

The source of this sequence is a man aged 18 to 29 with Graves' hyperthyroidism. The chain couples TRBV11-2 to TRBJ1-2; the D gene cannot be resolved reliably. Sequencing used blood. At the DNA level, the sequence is TGTGCCAGCAGCTTCCTACAGGGCTACACCTTC. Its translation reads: CASSFLQGYTF.